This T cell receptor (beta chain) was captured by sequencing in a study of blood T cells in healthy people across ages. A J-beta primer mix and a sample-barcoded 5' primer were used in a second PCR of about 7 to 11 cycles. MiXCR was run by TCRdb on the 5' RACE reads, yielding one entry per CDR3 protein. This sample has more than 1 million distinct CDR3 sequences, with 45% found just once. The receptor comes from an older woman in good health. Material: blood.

CDR3 sequence reads: CASQAGADYGYTF. CDR3 in DNA: TGTGCCAGCCAAGCCGGGGCGGACTATGGCTACACCTTC. V usage is TRBV28 and J usage is TRBJ1-2; D is perhaps TRBD1 (5 bases). The germline V gene encodes CDR1 MDHEN and CDR2 SYDVKM. There are 13 residues in the CDR3. V was pared by 8 bases and J by 3 bases, with 13 bases between.